The entry that follows covers one TCR beta chain sequence. Its antigen is unidentified. The PCR contained 60 Vbeta and 13 Jbeta primers. Here immunoSEQ multiplex PCR was the method, and the copy in TCRdb shows in-frame clones only, minus some. The table records roughly 130,000 clones, roughly 80% of them present only once. Germline loops: CDR1 ENHRY, CDR2 SYGVKD. This CDR3 has 15 amino acids. J gave up 5 bases and V 8 bases, and 12 bases lay outside the gene matches. The sample belongs to a study of cytomegalovirus exposure and HLA in healthy donors. Points from the study as a whole: Listed as cytomegalovirus-associated were 150 to 200 TCR beta chains. Later, TCR association rates were found to vary by HLA locus, highest for DRB1 and lowest for HLA-C.

This clonotype was sampled from a male donor in good health and CMV-seronegative. The chain couples TRBV10-3 to TRBJ2-3; TRBD1 aligns across 8 bases. Sequenced input: PBMCs. This chain's CDR3 is CAISGQGGNGDTQYF. The CDR3 nucleotides read TGTGCCATCTCAGGACAGGGCGGAAACGGAGATACGCAGTATTTT.